The sequence of this T cell receptor (beta chain) was determined in a study of blood T cell repertoires in COVID-19. Study at large: T cells, B-cell-depleted T cells, or PBMCs provided the cDNA or gDNA that served as material.

In the study's own analysis: The authors estimated nucleated cell counts from reference gene primer amplification. Profiled with immunoSEQ multiplex PCR; TCRdb holds only in-frame clones, not every one. The V and J calls and clone size come from that table; D and trimming were worked out from the DNA. The profile shows about 180,000 clones, approximately 80% of them singletons. This CDR3 comprises 17 residues. The germline CDR1 and CDR2 sequences are LGHNA and YSLEER. J was trimmed by 6 bases and V by 0 bases; bases with no gene match: 12. This receptor was identified in a human donor in a cohort sampled during active COVID-19. Sequencing used peripheral blood. The J gene is TRBJ2-7, the V gene TRBV4-3, with TRBD1 identical over 9 bases. The CDR3 bases are TGCGCCAGCAGCCAAGACCTAGCCGGGACAGGGACGGGCGAGCAGTACTTC. Protein sequence: CASSQDLAGTGTGEQYF.